This TCR beta chain derives from a study of OX40 agonist ivuxolimab in advanced cancers. The table lists this clone with a few counts. Profiling relied on immunoSEQ multiplex PCR, and the TCRdb table lists in-frame clones only, not all of them. The sample yields some 64,000 clones, around nine tenths seen once. The germline V and J ends were trimmed by 1 base and 8 bases, with 8 bases remaining between them. Germline values: CDR1 MDHEN, CDR2 SYDVKM. The CDR3 is made up of 12 amino acids. The chain carries TRBV28 and TRBJ1-1; D remains unclear. This material consisted of CD4+ or CD8+ T cells sorted from blood, taken in a trial of the OX40 agonist ivuxolimab. This TCR derives from an adult with an advanced solid tumor such as melanoma, head and neck, liver or kidney cancer. The CDR3 coding sequence is TGTGCCAGCAGTTTATCGCGGAAAGAAGCTTTCTTT. It encodes CASSLSRKEAFF.